The clone carrying this T cell receptor (beta chain) was observed many times. Stable Graves' hyperthyroidism denoted no ophthalmopathy progression over 18 months. Diagnostic assessment was based on clinical symptoms, serum thyroxine and TRAb, thyroid ultrasound and orbital computed tomography. The data are from a study of T cells in Graves' hyperthyroidism and ophthalmopathy. Amplification yielded TCR beta CDR3 regions, with RNA transcripts as the source. TCR CDR3 regions were first amplified by RT-PCR with HTBI primers. MiXCR was run by TCRdb on the multiplex PCR reads, yielding one entry per CDR3 protein. The table includes hundreds of thousands of distinct CDR3 sequences, roughly 40% detected once. Trimming took 6 bases from V and 5 from J, leaving 17 bases between them. This CDR3 is 14 amino acids long. Germline lookup yields CDR1 SQVTM and CDR2 ANQGSEA.

This TCR derives from a man aged 18 to 35 with Graves' hyperthyroidism. The sequencing sample was made of blood. The V call is TRBV29-1, the J call TRBJ1-5; possible D gene TRBD1, 6 bases. The CDR3: CSVKATGKDQPQHF. The CDR3 DNA is TGCAGCGTGAAGGCAACAGGGAAGGATCAGCCCCAGCATTTT.